What follows are 2 T cell receptor beta chains derived from one specimen sequenced in a study of CD8 T cell repertoires and HIV-1 epitope variants. Produced via immunoSEQ multiplex PCR; TCRdb's table is partial and in-frame only. The sample contains under 100,000 clones, roughly four fifths of which appear only once. Specimen: uncultured baseline CD8+ T cells from peripheral blood mononuclear cells (PBMCs). These receptors were obtained from a male donor with HIV.

This clone was found many times. V gene TRBV15 combines with J gene TRBJ2-1; D gene ambiguous. The germline CDR1 and CDR2 sequences are LNHNV and YYDKDF (reference sequence). V gave up 3 bases and J gave up 8 bases, with 17 bases separating them. This CDR3 comprises 15 residues. The DNA for the CDR3 is TGTGCCACCAGCAGGAGACTCGACGAAAGAGATGAGCAGTTCTTC. Residues: CATSRRLDERDEQFF.

This sequence joins TRBV5-1 and TRBJ1-2; D gene uncertain. The germline CDR1 and CDR2 sequences are SGHRS and YFSETQ. With 3 bases removed from V and 8 bases from J, the gap between germline ends came to 20 bases. The CDR3 is 15 residues long. The CDR3 DNA follows: TGCGCCAGCAGCTCTGACCCGACCGCCCCGCTGGGCTACACCTTC. Amino acid sequence: CASSSDPTAPLGYTF.